The rows below give T cell receptor beta chains drawn from one sample of a study of blood T cell repertoires in COVID-19. The method was immunoSEQ multiplex PCR; TCRdb's version includes in-frame clones alone and lacks a portion of them. This sample has tens of thousands of clones, with around 88% found just once. The sequenced sample was peripheral blood. The origin of the receptors is a woman over 75 with acute or convalescent COVID-19. Each CDR3 is given with its conserved first and last residue. The D gene is left open where the match is weak. Size tells how often a clone was seen (once, few, many) or the class of an expanded clone, and some rows leave it out.

v_call,j_call,clone_size,d_call,cdr3_length,cdr3_nt,cdr3_aa
TRBV11-2,TRBJ2-1,.,TRBD2,16,TGTGCCAGCAGCCTCGGGACTAGCGGGACGTACAATGAGCAGTTCTTC,CASSLGTSGTYNEQFF
TRBV14,TRBJ2-1,.,.,14,TGTGCCAGCAGCCAAGACGCGTTTTACAATGAGCAGTTCTTC,CASSQDAFYNEQFF
TRBV30,TRBJ2-5,.,.,13,TGTGCCTGGAGTTCCCCGGGATTGAAGACCCAGTACTTC,CAWSSPGLKTQYF
TRBV30,TRBJ1-2,.,.,15,TGTGCCTGGAGCACAGACACGCGCACTAACTATGGCTACACCTTC,CAWSTDTRTNYGYTF
TRBV19,TRBJ2-3,.,.,16,TGTGCCAGTACCGGACGGCTAGCCGATAGCACAGATACGCAGTATTTT,CASTGRLADSTDTQYF
TRBV2,TRBJ2-2,.,.,15,TGTGCCAGCAGTGTTGCGGAGCCGGGCACCGGGGAGCTGTTTTTT,CASSVAEPGTGELFF
TRBV3-1/TRBV3-2,TRBJ1-2,.,.,13,TGTGCCAGCAGCCAGGTTCGACAGGCCGGCTACACCTTC,CASSQVRQAGYTF
TRBV28,TRBJ2-1,once,.,11,TGTGCCAGCAGTCTGACAGACGAGCAGTTCTTC,CASSLTDEQFF
TRBV5-1,TRBJ2-5,once,TRBD1,16,TGCGCCAGCAGCTACTCGGGACAGGGGCAACAAGAGACCCAGTACTTC,CASSYSGQGQQETQYF
TRBV27,TRBJ2-7,.,TRBD1,14,TGTGCCAGCAGGCCGGGACAGTCGCTGGGAGAGCAGTACTTC,CASRPGQSLGEQYF
TRBV11-3,TRBJ2-7,.,.,15,TGTGCCAGCAGCCTAGCCGGGACACCAGTCTACGAGCAGTACTTC,CASSLAGTPVYEQYF
TRBV5-6,TRBJ1-2,.,.,14,TGTGCCAGCAGCTTGGCAGGGGAGAACTATGGCTACACCTTC,CASSLAGENYGYTF
TRBV7-9,TRBJ1-1,.,.,16,TGTGCCAGCAGCTTATCAGCTGGACTCCATGGGGCTGAAGCTTTCTTT,CASSLSAGLHGAEAFF
TRBV3-1/TRBV3-2,TRBJ2-1,.,TRBD2,16,TGTGCCAGCAGCCACCTTAGCGGGAGCTCCTACAATGAGCAGTTCTTC,CASSHLSGSSYNEQFF
TRBV5-1,TRBJ2-1,.,.,19,TGCGCCAGCAGCGGGGGACTGCATCACACTTCTAGCTCCTACAATGAGCAGTTCTTC,CASSGGLHHTSSSYNEQFF
TRBV14,TRBJ2-3,.,TRBD2,16,TGTGCCAGCAGCCTTCAACCGGGACTACACACAGATACGCAGTATTTT,CASSLQPGLHTDTQYF
TRBV9,TRBJ2-1,.,TRBD1,15,TGTGCCAGCAGCTCACACCAGGGGGCCCCTGGAGAGCAGTTCTTC,CASSSHQGAPGEQFF
TRBV2,TRBJ2-5,.,TRBD2,15,TGTGCCAGCAGAGCTGGGACTAGCGGAGAAGAGACCCAGTACTTC,CASRAGTSGEETQYF
TRBV5-6,TRBJ2-2,.,.,18,TGTGCCAGCAGCCCAATACTAGGCCCCGATTTTTTCACCGGGGAGCTGTTTTTT,CASSPILGPDFFTGELFF
TRBV2,TRBJ1-4,many,TRBD1,14,TGTGCCAGCAGGGACAGGACGGGAAATGAAAAACTGTTTTTT,CASRDRTGNEKLFF
TRBV29-1,TRBJ1-2,.,.,13,TGCAGCGTTGGCCGGGGAGGTCTGGATGGCTACACCTTC,CSVGRGGLDGYTF
TRBV14,TRBJ1-1,few,.,14,TGTGCCAGCAGCCGAGAACATGCAGTCACTGAAGCTTTCTTT,CASSREHAVTEAFF
TRBV10-1,TRBJ2-5,.,.,14,TGCGCCAGCAGTGACTCGGCAGGTCAAGAGACCCAGTACTTC,CASSDSAGQETQYF
TRBV5-1,TRBJ2-2,.,.,14,TGCGCCAGCAGCTTGGCCCTGAACACCGGGGAGCTGTTTTTT,CASSLALNTGELFF
TRBV4-1,TRBJ1-2,.,TRBD1,16,TGCGCCAGCAGCCCCTACCTACGGACAGGGACAAGTGGCTACACCTTC,CASSPYLRTGTSGYTF
TRBV7-2,TRBJ2-3,.,TRBD2,15,TGTGCCAGCAGCTCAACTAGCGGGAGTGCAGATACGCAGTATTTT,CASSSTSGSADTQYF
TRBV11-2,TRBJ2-4,.,TRBD1,14,TGTGCCATTTCTCGGGGACAGGGGAGAAACATTCAGTACTTC,CAISRGQGRNIQYF
TRBV5-1,TRBJ2-1,once,TRBD2,15,TGCGCCAGCAGCCCGACTAGCGGGGGGGCAAGGGAGCAGTTCTTC,CASSPTSGGAREQFF
TRBV27,TRBJ1-4,few,TRBD1,17,TGTGCCAGCAGTCCGGACAGGGGACTAGGGTATAATGAAAAACTGTTTTTT,CASSPDRGLGYNEKLFF
TRBV6-1,TRBJ2-2,.,.,16,TGTGCCAGCAGTGAAGCCTTAGCGGTGGGCACCGGGGAGCTGTTTTTT,CASSEALAVGTGELFF
TRBV7-2,TRBJ1-4,.,.,18,TGTGCCAGCAGCCCCTATCGGGGGGGAGCCGCAACTAATGAAAAACTGTTTTTT,CASSPYRGGAATNEKLFF
TRBV2,TRBJ2-3,.,.,15,TGTGCCAGCAGTGAAAGGGCGGGCCGCACAGATACGCAGTATTTT,CASSERAGRTDTQYF
TRBV7-2,TRBJ2-1,once,.,15,TGTGCCAGCAGCTTAGATGCTGGGACTTACAATGAGCAGTTCTTC,CASSLDAGTYNEQFF
TRBV6-1,TRBJ2-7,.,.,11,TGTGCCAGCAGTGCCGGCTACGAGCAGTACTTC,CASSAGYEQYF
TRBV28,TRBJ1-1,.,.,11,TGTGCCAGCAGAACGGGCACTGAAGCTTTCTTT,CASRTGTEAFF
TRBV19,TRBJ2-1,.,.,17,TGTGCCAGTAGTATCGGGCGGGACAGAAATACCTACAATGAGCAGTTCTTC,CASSIGRDRNTYNEQFF
TRBV9,TRBJ1-1,.,TRBD1,14,TGTGCCAGCAGCCCCTGGACAGGAGACACTGAAGCTTTCTTT,CASSPWTGDTEAFF